These 17 T cell receptor beta chains were sequenced from one sample in a study of OX40 agonist ivuxolimab in advanced cancers. Repertoires were generated with immunoSEQ multiplex PCR, while TCRdb's copy carries only in-frame clones and drops some. The table shows approximately 50,000 clones, with around 84% occurring only once. Sequenced here: CD4+ or CD8+ T cells sorted from blood, sampled in a trial of the OX40 agonist ivuxolimab. All receptors derive from an adult with an advanced solid tumor such as melanoma, head and neck, liver or kidney cancer.

The chain employs TRBV18 and TRBJ2-7; D is unresolved. Germline V CDR1 and CDR2: KGHSH, LQKENI. Deletions cut 5 bases from V and 2 bases from J, with 7 bases between. This CDR3 contains 12 residues. CDR3 sequence reads: CASSETTYEQYF. The CDR3 DNA reads TGTGCCAGCTCAGAGACAACCTACGAGCAGTACTTC.

This clone has just one count. CDR3 protein: CASSIRTETNQPQHF. DNA of the CDR3: TGTGCCAGTAGTATAAGGACAGAGACCAATCAGCCCCAGCATTTT. J is TRBJ1-5 and V is TRBV19; possible D gene TRBD1, 6 bases. Germline V gene data show CDR1 as LNHDA and CDR2 as SQIVND (reference sequence). V was clipped by 2 bases and J by 3 bases, with 11 bases between them. CDR3 length: 15 residues.

This chain uses TRBV11-2 with TRBJ2-1; no clear D. The germline V gene encodes CDR1 SGHAT and CDR2 FQNNGV. The V gene lost 5 bases and the J gene lost 0 bases, with 11 bases spanning the gap. CDR3 length: 15 residues. CDR3 sequence: CASSTGGSSYNEQFF. The CDR3 DNA reads as TGTGCCAGCAGCACGGGCGGAAGCTCCTACAATGAGCAGTTCTTC.

The genes are TRBV28 and TRBJ2-1, with D hard to call. CDR1 is MDHEN and CDR2 is SYDVKM in the germline V gene. The CDR3 is 14 residues long. V was clipped by 6 bases and J by 3 bases, with 12 bases between them. The CDR3 region has the DNA TGTGCCAGCAGAGGTCGTCTTTACTACAATGAGCAGTTCTTC. It yields the protein CASRGRLYYNEQFF. Based on the CDR3 plus reference TRBV28 and TRBJ2-1, the full variable domain is DVKVTQSSRYLVKRTGEKVFLECVQDMDHENMFWYRQDPGLGLRLIYFSYDVKMKEKGDIPEGYSVSREKKERFSLILESASTNQTSMYLCASRGRLYYNEQFFGPGTRLTVL.

The gene calls are TRBV6-4 and TRBJ1-6; D unresolved. Germline V gives CDR1 MRHNA, CDR2 SNTAGT. The V gene lost 8 bases and the J gene lost 0 bases, with 5 bases spanning the gap. CDR3 length equals 13 residues. CDR3 in amino acids: CASSVSYNSPLHF. The CDR3 bases are TGTGCCAGCTCAGTCTCCTATAATTCACCCCTCCACTTT.

The chain combines TRBV11-3 with TRBJ2-2, with 9 bases fitting TRBD1. The V gene's germline CDR1 is SGHNT and CDR2 YENEEA. The CDR3 has 16 residues. V shed 4 bases and J 3 bases; nucleotides not matched to a gene: 6. The CDR3 protein is CASSSGQGTDTGELFF. CDR3 in DNA: TGTGCCAGCAGCTCGGGACAGGGTACGGACACCGGGGAGCTGTTTTTT.

J is TRBJ2-1 and V is TRBV5-1; D assignment may be TRBD1 or TRBD2 (5 bases each). Trimming removed 4 bases from V and 12 bases from J, with 14 bases in between. The CDR3 is 12 residues long. Germline V CDR1 and CDR2: SGHRS, YFSETQ. The CDR3: CASSPTSGGQFF. CDR3 nucleotide sequence: TGCGCCAGCAGCCCAACTTCTGGGGGGCAGTTCTTC.

The chain uses TRBV9 and TRBJ2-3; D is undetermined. The CDR3 spans 13 residues. The V end was cut by 0 bases, the J end by 3 bases, with 5 bases between. Germline loops: CDR1 SGDLS, CDR2 YYNGEE. This CDR3 is CASSVGGTDTQYF. The CDR3 DNA sequence: TGTGCCAGCAGCGTAGGTGGAACAGATACGCAGTATTTT.

The gene calls are TRBV4-1 and TRBJ2-4, with 8 bases that match TRBD2. Looked up from germline, CDR1 is MGHRA and CDR2 is YSYEKL. The V and J ends lost 1 base and 7 bases, in that order; junction bases with no gene match: 9. The CDR3 runs to 16 residues. CDR3 nucleotide sequence: TGCGCCAGCAGCCAAGTCATGAACGAGCGGGAGAACATTCAGTACTTC. This codes for CASSQVMNERENIQYF.

V gene TRBV5-6 combines with J gene TRBJ2-4; TRBD1 agrees at 11 bases. V gave up 3 bases and J gave up 0 bases; unmatched junction bases: 8. Germline assignment: CDR1 SGHDT and CDR2 YYEEEE. The CDR3 sequence is 18 residues long. The CDR3 protein is CASSSGTGGQLAKNIQYF. In DNA, the CDR3 is TGTGCCAGCAGCTCGGGGACAGGGGGACAACTAGCCAAAAACATTCAGTACTTC. Based on the CDR3 plus reference TRBV5-6 and TRBJ2-4, the full variable domain is DAGVTQSPTHLIKTRGQQVTLRCSPKSGHDTVSWYQQALGQGPQFIFQYYEEEERQRGNFPDRFSGHQFPNYSSELNVNALLLGDSALYLCASSSGTGGQLAKNIQYFGAGTRLSVL.

The V and J genes are TRBV30 and TRBJ1-1; D gene uncertain. Trimming shortened V by 3 bases and J by 7 bases, and 15 bases separated the two germline ends. This CDR3 region has 13 residues. The germline gives CDR1 GTSNPN, CDR2 SVGIG (reference sequence). CDR3 residues: CAWSKGLAVEAFF. CDR3 in DNA: TGTGCCTGGAGCAAAGGACTTGCCGTTGAAGCTTTCTTT.

The V gene is TRBV7-2, the J gene TRBJ2-3; a weak D match, TRBD2 (5 bases). V was cut by 8 bases and J by 3 bases, with 12 bases left in between. The CDR3 extends over 13 amino acids. Germline CDR1 is SGHTA and CDR2 is FQGNSA. The CDR3 here is CASAGPMTDTQYF. DNA for the CDR3: TGTGCCAGCGCGGGTCCTATGACAGATACGCAGTATTTT.

The chain has TRBV10-2 and TRBJ2-7, with no clear D. The CDR3 loop spans 13 amino acids. The germline V gene encodes CDR1 WSHSY and CDR2 SAAADI. Trimming cost V 7 bases and J 4 bases, with 14 bases left between them. Here the CDR3 reads CASTGGHDYEQYF. The DNA of the CDR3 is TGCGCCAGCACTGGCGGTCACGATTACGAGCAGTACTTC.

The gene calls are TRBV29-1 and TRBJ2-5; 7 bases are shared with TRBD2. Losses at the gene ends were 7 bases for V and 1 base for J; bases not matched to a gene: 6. The CDR3 runs to 13 residues. Germline CDR1 is SQVTM and CDR2 is ANQGSEA. The CDR3 DNA follows: TGCAGCGCCGAACTAGCGACCCAAGAGACCCAGTACTTC. This sequence encodes CSAELATQETQYF.

This chain links TRBV5-1 with TRBJ2-7; D gene uncertain. Germline V gene lookup returns CDR1 SGHRS and CDR2 YFSETQ. The CDR3 consists of 15 residues. V was clipped by 4 bases and J by 0 bases, with 14 bases between them. The CDR3 sequence: CASSPDGPPSYEQYF. The CDR3 coding sequence is TGCGCCAGCAGCCCCGACGGCCCTCCCTCCTACGAGCAGTACTTC. Drawing the rest from reference TRBV5-1 and TRBJ2-7, the complete variable domain is KAGVTQTPRYLIKTRGQQVTLSCSPISGHRSVSWYQQTPGQGLQFLFEYFSETQRNKGNFPGRFSGRQFSNSRSEMNVSTLELGDSALYLCASSPDGPPSYEQYFGPGTRLTVT.

V gene TRBV30 combines with J gene TRBJ1-2; 7 nucleotides match TRBD1. CDR3 length: 14 residues. Trimming cost V 0 bases and J 5 bases; bases outside gene matches: 6. CDR1 is GTSNPN, CDR2 SVGIG, per germline (reference sequence). The CDR3 loop is CAWSVLLQGYGYTF. The CDR3 region has the DNA TGTGCCTGGAGTGTACTTTTACAGGGGTATGGCTACACCTTC.

The chain uses TRBV7-2 and TRBJ2-6; no clear D. CDR1 is SGHTA, CDR2 FQGNSA, per germline. CDR3 length: 17 residues. Trimming removed 0 bases from V and 4 bases from J, with 13 bases in between. The DNA of the CDR3 is TGTGCCAGCAGCTTAGCGCTCGGCAGCCAAGGGGCCAACGTCCTGACTTTC. Encoded protein: CASSLALGSQGANVLTF.